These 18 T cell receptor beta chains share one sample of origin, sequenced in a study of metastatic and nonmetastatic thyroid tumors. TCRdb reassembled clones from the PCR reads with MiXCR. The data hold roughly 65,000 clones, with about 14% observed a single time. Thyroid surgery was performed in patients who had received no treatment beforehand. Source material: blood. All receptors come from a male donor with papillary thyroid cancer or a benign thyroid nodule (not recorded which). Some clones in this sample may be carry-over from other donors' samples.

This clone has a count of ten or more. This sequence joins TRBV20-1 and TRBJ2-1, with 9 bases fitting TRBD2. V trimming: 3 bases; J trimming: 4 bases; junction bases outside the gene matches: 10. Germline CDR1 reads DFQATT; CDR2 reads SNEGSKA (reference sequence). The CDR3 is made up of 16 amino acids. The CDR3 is CSASPWTSAYYNEQFF. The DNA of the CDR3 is TGCAGTGCTAGCCCCTGGACTAGCGCTTATTACAATGAGCAGTTCTTC.

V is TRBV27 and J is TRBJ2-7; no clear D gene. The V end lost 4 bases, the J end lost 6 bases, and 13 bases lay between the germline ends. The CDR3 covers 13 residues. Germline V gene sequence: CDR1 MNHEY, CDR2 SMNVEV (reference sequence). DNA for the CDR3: TGTGCCAGCAGTTCCTATTTCCCCTCCGAGCAGTACTTC. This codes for CASSSYFPSEQYF.

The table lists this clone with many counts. CDR3 nucleotide sequence: TGTGCCAGCAGTTACTCGGGCGAGCAGTACTTC. Translating it yields CASSYSGEQYF. The V and J genes are TRBV6-5 and TRBJ2-7; D unresolved. The V and J ends lost 0 bases and 6 bases respectively, with 3 bases between them. This CDR3 contains 11 residues. Germline loops: CDR1 MNHEY, CDR2 SVGAGI.

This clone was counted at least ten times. CDR3: CASRSHGELFF. The CDR3 DNA reads TGTGCCAGCAGGTCACACGGGGAGCTGTTTTTT. The V gene is TRBV3-1, the J gene TRBJ2-2, with D unclear. CDR3 length: 11 residues. Trimming removed 6 bases at V and 7 bases at J, with 6 bases between. Per germline, CDR1 LGHDT and CDR2 YNNKEL (reference sequence).

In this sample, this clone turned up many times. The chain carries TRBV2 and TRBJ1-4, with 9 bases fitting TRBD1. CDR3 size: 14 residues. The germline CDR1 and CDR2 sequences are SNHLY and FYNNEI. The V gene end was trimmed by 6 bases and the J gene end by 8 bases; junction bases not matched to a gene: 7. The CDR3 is CASSVDRGGEKLFF. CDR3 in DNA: TGTGCCAGCAGCGTCGACAGGGGGGGGGAAAAACTGTTTTTT.

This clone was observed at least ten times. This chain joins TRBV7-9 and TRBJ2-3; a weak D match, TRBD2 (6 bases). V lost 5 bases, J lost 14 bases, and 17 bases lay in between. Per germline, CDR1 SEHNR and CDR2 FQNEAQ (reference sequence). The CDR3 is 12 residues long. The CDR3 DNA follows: TGTGCCAGCAGCCTAACGGGGGAATCCAGGTATTTT. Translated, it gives CASSLTGESRYF.

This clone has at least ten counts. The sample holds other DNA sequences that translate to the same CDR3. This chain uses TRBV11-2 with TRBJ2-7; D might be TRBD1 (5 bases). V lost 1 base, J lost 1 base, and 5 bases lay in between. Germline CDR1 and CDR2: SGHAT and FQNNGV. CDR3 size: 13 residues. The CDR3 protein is CASSLGQSYEQYV. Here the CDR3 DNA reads TGTGCCAGCAGCTTAGGACAGTCCTACGAGCAGTACGTC.

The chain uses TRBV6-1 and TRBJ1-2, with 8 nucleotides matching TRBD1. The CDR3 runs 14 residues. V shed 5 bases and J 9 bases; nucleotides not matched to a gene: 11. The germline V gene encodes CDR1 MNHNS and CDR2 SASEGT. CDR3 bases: TGTGCCAGCAGTCCCCACAGGGGGTCGGATTGCTACACCTTC. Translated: CASSPHRGSDCYTF.

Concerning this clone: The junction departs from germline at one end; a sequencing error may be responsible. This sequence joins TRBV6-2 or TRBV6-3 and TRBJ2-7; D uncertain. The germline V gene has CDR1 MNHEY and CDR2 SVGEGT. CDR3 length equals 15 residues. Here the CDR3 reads CASSYSATATYEHYF. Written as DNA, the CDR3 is TGTGCCAGCAGTTACTCAGCCACTGCAACCTACGAGCATTACTTC.

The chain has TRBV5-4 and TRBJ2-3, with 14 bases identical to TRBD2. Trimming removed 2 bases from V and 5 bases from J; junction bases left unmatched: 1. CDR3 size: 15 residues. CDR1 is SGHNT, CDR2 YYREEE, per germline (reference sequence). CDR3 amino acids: CASSFGLAGGDTQYF. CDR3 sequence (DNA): TGTGCCAGCAGCTTTGGACTAGCGGGAGGAGATACGCAGTATTTT. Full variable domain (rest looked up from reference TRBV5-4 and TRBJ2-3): ETGVTQSPTHLIKTRGQQVTLRCSSQSGHNTVSWYQQALGQGPQFIFQYYREEENGRGNFPPRFSGLQFPNYSSELNVNALELDDSALYLCASSFGLAGGDTQYFGPGTRLTVL.

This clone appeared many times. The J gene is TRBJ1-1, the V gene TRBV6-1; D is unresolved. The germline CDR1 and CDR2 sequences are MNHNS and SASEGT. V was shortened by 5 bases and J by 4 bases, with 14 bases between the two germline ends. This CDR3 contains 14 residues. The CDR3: CASSSGQDGTEAFF. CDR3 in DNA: TGTGCCAGCAGTTCGGGTCAAGATGGCACTGAAGCTTTCTTT.

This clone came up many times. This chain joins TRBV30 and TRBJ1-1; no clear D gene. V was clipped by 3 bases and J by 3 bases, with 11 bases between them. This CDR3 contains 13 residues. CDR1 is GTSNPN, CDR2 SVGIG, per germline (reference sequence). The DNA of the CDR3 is TGTGCCTGGAGCACGTTGGGTGACACTGAAGCTTTCTTT. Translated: CAWSTLGDTEAFF.

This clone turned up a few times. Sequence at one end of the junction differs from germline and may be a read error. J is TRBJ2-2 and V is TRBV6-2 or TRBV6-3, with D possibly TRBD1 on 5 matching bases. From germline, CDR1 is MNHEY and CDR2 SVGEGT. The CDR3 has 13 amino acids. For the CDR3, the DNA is TGTGCCAGCAGCGACACGGACACCGTGGAGCTGTTTTTT. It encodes CASSDTDTVELFF.

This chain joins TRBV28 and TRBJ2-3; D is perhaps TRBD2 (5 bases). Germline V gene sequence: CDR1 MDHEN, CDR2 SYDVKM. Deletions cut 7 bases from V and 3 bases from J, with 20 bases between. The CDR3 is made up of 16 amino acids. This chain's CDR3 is CASIPFSVMGTDTQYF. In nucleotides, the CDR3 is TGTGCCAGCATCCCTTTTAGCGTGATGGGTACAGATACGCAGTATTTT. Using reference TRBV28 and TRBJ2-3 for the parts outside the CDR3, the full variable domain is DVKVTQSSRYLVKRTGEKVFLECVQDMDHENMFWYRQDPGLGLRLIYFSYDVKMKEKGDIPEGYSVSREKKERFSLILESASTNQTSMYLCASIPFSVMGTDTQYFGPGTRLTVL.

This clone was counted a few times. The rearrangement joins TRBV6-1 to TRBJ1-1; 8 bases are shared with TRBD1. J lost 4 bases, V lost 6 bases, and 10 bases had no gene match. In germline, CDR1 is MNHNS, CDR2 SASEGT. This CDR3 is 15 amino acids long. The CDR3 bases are TGTGCCAGCAGGTTCGGACAGGGAGGCTCCACTGAAGCTTTCTTT. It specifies CASRFGQGGSTEAFF.

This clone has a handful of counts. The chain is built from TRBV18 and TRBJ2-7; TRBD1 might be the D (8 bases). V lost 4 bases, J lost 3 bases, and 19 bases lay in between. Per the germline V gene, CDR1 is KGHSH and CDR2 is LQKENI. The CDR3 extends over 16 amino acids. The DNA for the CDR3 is TGTGCCAGCTCACTACAGGGGGGGCGTTTGGGCTACGAGCAGTACGTC. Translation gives CASSLQGGRLGYEQYV.

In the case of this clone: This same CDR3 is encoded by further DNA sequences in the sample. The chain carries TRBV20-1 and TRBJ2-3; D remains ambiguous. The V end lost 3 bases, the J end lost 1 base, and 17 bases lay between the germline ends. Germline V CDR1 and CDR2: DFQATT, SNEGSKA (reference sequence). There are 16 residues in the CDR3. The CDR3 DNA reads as TGCAGTGCTAGCGGTAGGGTGTTTATTGGCACAGATACGCAGTATTTT. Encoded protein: CSASGRVFIGTDTQYF.

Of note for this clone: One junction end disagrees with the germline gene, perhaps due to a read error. CDR3 nucleotide sequence: TGCGCCAGCAGCTTGGTGGCAGGTGTCTACTACCAGCAGTACTTC. It is translated as CASSLVAGVYYQQYF. This chain connects TRBV5-1 to TRBJ2-7; D uncertain. This CDR3 is built from 15 residues. The germline V gene encodes CDR1 SGHRS and CDR2 YFSETQ.